This TCR beta chain comes out of a study of shared clonotypes between healthy human individuals (TCRdb year 2020). About the full investigation: A few men and a couple of women, aged 18 to 49 years, made up the cohort. For each donor, CD4 naive and CD4 memory were each run on three plates, CD8 naive on two plates, and CD8 memory on one plate. The study deeply sequenced blood TCR repertoires of about five healthy adults to estimate repertoire size and the extent of clonotype sharing between individuals. Different laboratories and diverse techniques were used to prepare libraries and sequence TCR repertoires, to increase sequencing depth and limit assay-specific biases. Per donor, leukapheresis produced somewhere between about 0.8 and 9 billion PBMCs. Summary of the overall study and its limitations: Compared with non-shared clonotypes, clonotypes shared by all four sorted-subset donors had higher generation probabilities. Across several donors, approximately 5% of naive CD4, around 3.3% of naive CD8, around 2.1% of memory CD4, and around 0.4% of memory CD8 clonotypes were shared. Sampling was limited to blood, and TCR repertoires in tissue likely differ from TCR repertoires in blood. Pairwise subsampling led to the expectation that sequencing depth would affect the degree of clonotype sharing among donors. Incomplete sequencing was indicated by rarefaction of sorted-subset datasets, despite the large sequencing depth. Because the study included only a small number of donors, the genetic and exposure-history diversity represented was limited. Larger estimated clonotype richness was generally found for naive subsets than for memory subsets.

TCR CDR3 regions were amplified from genomic DNA by multiplex PCR using the deep immunoSEQ assay. Extracted genomic DNA from each cell subset was distributed evenly across all wells of several immunoSEQ 96-well plates, and each plate was treated as a replicate. Each replicate PCR for sorted subsets received 150 to 250 ng genomic DNA, equal to about 30,000 T cell genomes. Purified libraries were measured with a Qubit 3.0 fluorometer, size-checked on a Bioanalyzer 2100, and measured again with the KAPA Library Quantification kit. Each immunoSEQ 96-well plate was sequenced on its own single-read 150-cycle Illumina NextSeq 550 flow cell. From the authors' description of their analysis: The immunoSEQ output contained only junctional sequences without quality scores, so filtering could not match that applied to full-length reads. To assign V/J genes and CDR3, sequences were annotated using PyIR, a Python wrapper for IgBLAST v1.9, with IMGT germline references. Reads with weak V/J assignments (E-value above 1e-6), missing CDR3, stop codons, out-of-frame junctions, or ambiguous translated residues were removed. V3J clonotypes were defined by identical inferred V gene, J gene, and CDR3 amino acid sequence. The percentage overlap between two repertoires was calculated by dividing the number of shared unique clonotypes by the size of the smaller repertoire. Richness of each repertoire was evaluated using RTK rarefaction, the Chao1 estimator, and Recon v2.1 estimates of unobserved clonotypes. For all TCRbeta clonotypes obtained by the gDNA method from a handful of donors, generation probabilities were computed with OLGA. The clones in this table, taken by TCRdb from immuneACCESS, are in-frame only. Not every clone is retained; where verified, under half of the shortfall comes from an unresolved V gene, and the cause of the rest is unknown. V and J calls and clone size are those listed in that table; D and trimming were worked out from the DNA. For this sample the table gives about 2,500,000 clones, of which around 90% were detected only once. About 0.13% of the sample comes from the top ten.

Donors were healthy HIV-negative adults with no recently reported acute infections or vaccinations. All donors were Caucasian adults living in Nashville, Tennessee, USA. CD4+ T cells were enriched through magnetic negative selection, after which naive cells were positively selected on CD45RA and the remaining negative fraction served as the memory subset. After blood collection by leukapheresis, PBMCs were isolated using Ficoll-Histopaque density gradient centrifugation and then cryopreserved in the vapor phase of liquid nitrogen. Purity and quantity of every magnetically sorted T cell population were checked by analytical flow cytometry. From each sorted fraction, genomic DNA was isolated and quantified by UV absorbance on a Nanodrop 2000c. Counted from cysteine to phenylalanine, this CDR3 has 14 amino acids. Here the CDR3 DNA is all that survives: 42 bases in frame from base 1. Relative to germline, V is missing 7 bases and J is missing 3 bases, with 8 bases of the junction outside any gene match. Sequences SEHNR (CDR1) and FQNEAQ (CDR2) are obtained from the germline V gene (reference sequence).

Of note for this clone: Its antigen is still unknown. It has no much larger one-base neighbor in the sample; base qualities were not kept.

The sequence was obtained from a man aged 18 to 30 in good health. The chain links TRBV7-9 with TRBJ2-7; 8 bases in the junction line up with TRBD2. Sequencing was carried out using naive CD4+ T cells sorted from blood. Per the publication, the cell subset or site label means: CD45RA+ positively selected. The DNA sequence is given as TGTGCCAGCACCATTTCCGGGGGGGGCTACGAGCAGTACTTC. It encodes CASTISGGGYEQYF.